This TCR beta chain was profiled in a study of response to subunit inactivated influenza vaccine. This CDR3 has 17 amino acids. V was clipped by 4 bases and J by 8 bases, with 24 bases between them. Germline V gene data show CDR1 as MDHEN and CDR2 as SYDVKM. Ten or more counts support this clonotype. TCRdb re-analysed the RT-PCR reads in MiXCR, keeping a single row per CDR3 protein. This table has approximately 730,000 distinct CDR3 sequences, about 14% appearing once. V usage is TRBV28 and J usage is TRBJ2-1, with D tentatively TRBD1 (8 bases). The sequenced sample was PBMCs from blood, obtained around 14 days before vaccination. The receptor was derived from a man aged 45 to 65 who received an inactivated influenza vaccine. The CDR3 loop reads CASSSPRKRQGRDEQFF. In DNA, the CDR3 is TGTGCCAGCAGTTCCCCACGAAAAAGACAGGGGAGGGATGAGCAGTTCTTC.